Shown below are 25 T cell receptor beta chains from a single sample sequenced in a study of blood T cell repertoires in COVID-19. Sequencing was performed with immunoSEQ multiplex PCR; in TCRdb, only in-frame clones are kept and a portion is missing. The profile shows roughly 260,000 clones, 87% of them singletons. The sequenced material came from PBMCs or T cells enriched from blood (not recorded which). The origin of the receptors is a woman in her twenties or thirties with acute COVID-19.

The genes are TRBV11-2 and TRBJ2-7; 10 bases agree with TRBD1. Germline-derived CDR1 and CDR2 are SGHAT and FQNNGV. The CDR3 covers 15 residues. Trimming took 5 bases from V and 10 from J; bases not matched to a gene: 14. For the CDR3, the DNA is TGTGCCAGCAGCGCTCGTTTTGGGGTGACAGGGGGCCAGTACTTC. It translates to CASSARFGVTGGQYF.

The V and J genes are TRBV3-1 (or the pseudogene TRBV3-2) and TRBJ1-5, with D possibly matching TRBD1 (5 bases). From germline, CDR1 is LGHDT and CDR2 YNNKEL (reference sequence). Trimming cost V 5 bases and J 6 bases, with 17 bases left between them. The CDR3 spans 15 residues. CDR3 sequence reads: CASSTGTTASQPQHF. As DNA, the CDR3 is TGTGCCAGCAGCACTGGGACTACAGCCAGTCAGCCCCAGCATTTT.

In this sample, this clone turned up once. The gene calls are TRBV7-8 and TRBJ2-1, with unresolved D. The germline V gene has CDR1 SGHVS and CDR2 FQNEAQ. V gave up 1 base and J gave up 3 bases, with 7 bases separating them. CDR3 length: 14 residues. CDR3 residues: CASSLEVGYNEQFF. CDR3 coding DNA: TGTGCCAGCAGCTTAGAAGTCGGCTACAATGAGCAGTTCTTC.

The chain couples TRBV5-1 to TRBJ1-2; 9 bases align to TRBD1. Trimming removed 4 bases from V and 4 bases from J; junction bases left unmatched: 5. The CDR3 covers 14 residues. From germline, CDR1 is SGHRS and CDR2 YFSETQ. The chain's CDR3 is CASSMGQGGYGYTF. The DNA for the CDR3 is TGCGCCAGCAGCATGGGACAGGGAGGCTATGGCTACACCTTC.

J is TRBJ2-3 and V is TRBV2; D is unresolved. The V end lost 7 bases, the J end lost 3 bases, and 8 bases lay between the germline ends. CDR1 SNHLY and CDR2 FYNNEI come from the germline V gene. The CDR3 contains 12 residues. CDR3 coding DNA: TGTGCCAGCATCGGGTCTACAGATACGCAGTATTTT. Protein sequence: CASIGSTDTQYF.

This clone has just a few counts. CDR3 amino acids: CASSFSQGGHYNEQFF. The CDR3 DNA follows: TGTGCCAGCAGCTTTTCACAGGGGGGCCATTACAATGAGCAGTTCTTC. The rearrangement joins TRBV7-9 to TRBJ2-1; TRBD1 matches 8 bases. This CDR3 comprises 16 residues. Trimming cost V 3 bases and J 4 bases; bases outside gene matches: 8. Germline assignment: CDR1 SEHNR and CDR2 FQNEAQ (reference sequence).

On this clone itself: The junction shows a germline mismatch at one end, possibly a read error. J is TRBJ1-1 and V is TRBV19; 10 bases agree with TRBD1. Germline V gene sequence: CDR1 LNHDA, CDR2 SQIVND (reference sequence). CDR3 size: 16 residues. The CDR3 protein is CASTSGDRGLKTEAFF. The CDR3 nucleotides are TGTGCCAGTACCTCAGGGGACAGGGGATTGAAGACTGAAGCTTTCTTT.

This clone was found a few times. The chain links TRBV5-6 to TRBJ1-1; D ambiguous. Trimming took off 1 base at V and 1 base at J, with 8 bases between the two ends. CDR1 is SGHDT, CDR2 YYEEEE, per germline. CDR3 length: 14 residues. The DNA of the CDR3 is TGTGCCAGCAGCTTGCCCGACTGGAACACTGAAGCTTTCTTT. Residues: CASSLPDWNTEAFF. The whole variable domain, remainder taken from reference TRBV5-6 and TRBJ1-1, is DAGVTQSPTHLIKTRGQQVTLRCSPKSGHDTVSWYQQALGQGPQFIFQYYEEEERQRGNFPDRFSGHQFPNYSSELNVNALLLGDSALYLCASSLPDWNTEAFFGQGTRLTVV.

This clone was seen once. The chain recombines TRBV7-3 with TRBJ1-6; 10 bases map to TRBD1. V gave up 1 base and J gave up 8 bases; unmatched junction bases: 5. This CDR3 contains 16 residues. The germline V gene encodes CDR1 SGHTA and CDR2 FQGTGA. CDR3 residues: CASSLKAGTGDSPLHF. CDR3 in DNA: TGTGCCAGCAGCTTAAAAGCCGGGACAGGGGATTCACCCCTCCACTTT.

V gene TRBV6-2 or TRBV6-3 combines with J gene TRBJ1-1; 9 nucleotides line up with TRBD1. This CDR3 is 15 amino acids long. Losses at the gene ends were 1 base for V and 1 base for J; bases not matched to a gene: 1. Germline values: CDR1 MNHEY, CDR2 SVGEGT. The CDR3 spells CASSYLGQGNTEAFF. The CDR3 DNA reads TGTGCCAGCAGTTACTTGGGACAGGGGAACACTGAAGCTTTCTTT.

In DNA, the CDR3 is TGTGCCAGCAGTTTCCCTTTTCGAACGAGATCTGGAAACACCATATATTTT. It translates to CASSFPFRTRSGNTIYF. The rearrangement joins TRBV28 to TRBJ1-3; D is unresolved. The germline V gene has CDR1 MDHEN and CDR2 SYDVKM. The CDR3 length is 17 residues. The ends were cut back, 3 bases at V and 1 base at J, with 16 bases in the middle.

The chain recombines TRBV10-3 with TRBJ2-7; the match to TRBD2 covers 9 bases. V trimming: 6 bases; J trimming: 1 base; junction bases outside the gene matches: 4. Germline V CDR1 and CDR2: ENHRY, SYGVKD. This CDR3 has 14 amino acids. CDR3 nucleotide sequence: TGTGCCATCAGGCGGGAGGGCCCTTCCTACGAGCAGTACTTC. Translating it yields CAIRREGPSYEQYF.

The chain is built from TRBV28 and TRBJ1-1; tentative D call: TRBD1 (5 bases). The V gene's germline CDR1 is MDHEN and CDR2 SYDVKM. The V gene lost 5 bases and the J gene lost 4 bases, with 20 bases spanning the gap. The CDR3 contains 16 residues. In nucleotides, the CDR3 is TGTGCCAGCAGTCTGAGCTCCAGGGCGCGGGGCACTGAAGCTTTCTTT. Translated, it gives CASSLSSRARGTEAFF.

This clone was seen just once. The genes are TRBV28 and TRBJ2-1, with 15 bases that match TRBD2. V was pared by 3 bases and J by 6 bases, with 3 bases of the junction left unmatched. The CDR3 is made up of 16 amino acids. Germline lookup yields CDR1 MDHEN and CDR2 SYDVKM. CDR3 loop: CASSFEGLAGGNEQFF. As DNA, the CDR3 is TGTGCCAGCAGTTTTGAGGGACTAGCGGGAGGCAATGAGCAGTTCTTC.

This rearrangement joins TRBV7-2 to TRBJ2-7, with TRBD1 matching over 7 bases. The CDR3 consists of 15 residues. Germline V gene lookup returns CDR1 SGHTA and CDR2 FQGNSA. Germline trimming cut 3 bases from V and 0 bases from J; bases unmatched to any gene: 5. This CDR3 is CASSLAGTVSYEQYF. For the CDR3, the DNA is TGTGCCAGCAGCTTGGCCGGGACAGTCTCCTACGAGCAGTACTTC. The full variable domain, completed using reference TRBV7-2 and TRBJ2-7, is GAGVSQSPSNKVTEKGKDVELRCDPISGHTALYWYRQSLGQGLEFLIYFQGNSAPDKSGLPSDRFSAERTGGSVSTLTIQRTQQEDSAVYLCASSLAGTVSYEQYFGPGTRLTVT.

V usage is TRBV4-3 and J usage is TRBJ2-1, with 11 bases matching TRBD2. CDR1 and CDR2 (germline): LGHNA, YSLEER. CDR3 length equals 16 residues. V lost 1 base and J lost 6; bases outside the gene matches: 5. The CDR3 loop reads CASSQAFGTSGNEQFF. The DNA for the CDR3 is TGCGCCAGCAGCCAAGCATTCGGGACTAGCGGCAATGAGCAGTTCTTC.

This clone was recorded once. The V gene is TRBV5-1, the J gene TRBJ2-2; 12 bases match TRBD1. Germline loops: CDR1 SGHRS, CDR2 YFSETQ. V lost 4 bases, J lost 4 bases, and 11 bases stayed unmatched. The CDR3 sequence is 18 residues long. This chain's CDR3 is CASSGGTGGSSTTGELFF. The CDR3 DNA reads TGCGCCAGCAGCGGGGGGACAGGGGGCAGTTCGACCACCGGGGAGCTGTTTTTT.

This chain connects TRBV10-3 to TRBJ2-7, with 9 bases lining up with TRBD2. Per the germline V gene, CDR1 is ENHRY and CDR2 is SYGVKD. The CDR3 is 14 residues long. Trimming at V came to 11 bases and at J to 3 bases, leaving 11 bases not matched to a gene. DNA for the CDR3: TGTGCCTCCAGTTGGGCTAGCGGGAACTACGAGCAGTACTTC. Protein sequence: CASSWASGNYEQYF.

This clone was recorded a few times. V is TRBV7-9 and J is TRBJ1-2; tentatively, D is TRBD1 (5 bases). Trimming pared 6 bases from V and 3 bases from J, leaving 14 bases between. CDR1 is SEHNR, CDR2 FQNEAQ, per germline (reference sequence). CDR3 length equals 14 residues. CDR3 nucleotides: TGTGCCAGCAGGGAGGGACGGGACGACTATGGCTACACCTTC. Translated: CASREGRDDYGYTF.

The chain uses TRBV27 and TRBJ2-1, with 13 bases fitting TRBD2. Trimming at V came to 5 bases and at J to 10 bases, leaving 5 bases not matched to a gene. CDR3 length: 14 amino acids. In germline, CDR1 is MNHEY, CDR2 SMNVEV (reference sequence). The CDR3 DNA reads as TGTGCCAGCAGTCCCCGACTAGCGGGGGGAGAGCAGTTCTTC. This gives the protein CASSPRLAGGEQFF.

The chain combines TRBV7-9 with TRBJ2-3, with a tentative D call TRBD2 (6 bases). CDR1 and CDR2 from the germline V gene are SEHNR and FQNEAQ (reference sequence). The CDR3 sequence is 16 residues long. V lost 5 bases and J 1 base, leaving 16 bases between the germline ends. CDR3 bases: TGTGCCAGCAGCCGATCGGTCGGCGGGGGCACAGATACGCAGTATTTT. Amino acids: CASSRSVGGGTDTQYF. The entire variable domain, with the rest obtained from reference TRBV7-9 and TRBJ2-3, is as follows: DTGVSQNPRHKITKRGQNVTFRCDPISEHNRLYWYRQTLGQGPEFLTYFQNEAQLEKSRLLSDRFSAERPKGSFSTLEIQRTEQGDSAMYLCASSRSVGGGTDTQYFGPGTRLTVL.

This clone was seen once. This chain's CDR3 is CASSKTGTYVAQYF. Written as DNA, the CDR3 is TGTGCCTCGTCCAAGACGGGGACTTACGTGGCCCAGTACTTC. The chain has TRBV28 and TRBJ2-5, with D perhaps matching TRBD2 (6 bases). CDR3 length: 14 residues. Germline V CDR1 and CDR2: MDHEN, SYDVKM. The V and J ends lost 11 bases and 9 bases respectively, with 25 bases between them.

The chain carries TRBV7-9 and TRBJ1-5, with 10 bases matching TRBD1. V shed 4 bases, J shed 3 bases, and the junction held 3 bases outside the gene matches. The CDR3 has 15 amino acids. Per the germline V gene, CDR1 is SEHNR and CDR2 is FQNEAQ (reference sequence). The CDR3 region is CASSWGTGDNQPQHF. The CDR3, as DNA: TGTGCCAGCAGCTGGGGGACAGGGGACAATCAGCCCCAGCATTTT. Full variable domain (rest looked up from reference TRBV7-9 and TRBJ1-5): DTGVSQNPRHKITKRGQNVTFRCDPISEHNRLYWYRQTLGQGPEFLTYFQNEAQLEKSRLLSDRFSAERPKGSFSTLEIQRTEQGDSAMYLCASSWGTGDNQPQHFGDGTRLSIL.

The genes are TRBV5-1 and TRBJ2-3; D uncertain. The CDR3 runs to 14 residues. V gave up 4 bases and J gave up 6 bases, with 15 bases separating them. Germline V lookup: CDR1 SGHRS, CDR2 YFSETQ. CDR3 in DNA: TGCGCCAGCAGCATCGCGCCAGGCCTGGATACGCAGTATTTT. It codes for CASSIAPGLDTQYF.

V and J are TRBV27 and TRBJ2-2; D is perhaps TRBD1 (5 bases). This CDR3 spans 14 amino acids. The V end lost 7 bases, the J end lost 6 bases, and 15 bases lay between the germline ends. Germline CDR1 and CDR2: MNHEY and SMNVEV (reference sequence). The CDR3 region has the DNA TGTGCCAGCATGTACAGGCCGGAGTCCGGGGAGCTGTTTTTT. It yields the protein CASMYRPESGELFF.